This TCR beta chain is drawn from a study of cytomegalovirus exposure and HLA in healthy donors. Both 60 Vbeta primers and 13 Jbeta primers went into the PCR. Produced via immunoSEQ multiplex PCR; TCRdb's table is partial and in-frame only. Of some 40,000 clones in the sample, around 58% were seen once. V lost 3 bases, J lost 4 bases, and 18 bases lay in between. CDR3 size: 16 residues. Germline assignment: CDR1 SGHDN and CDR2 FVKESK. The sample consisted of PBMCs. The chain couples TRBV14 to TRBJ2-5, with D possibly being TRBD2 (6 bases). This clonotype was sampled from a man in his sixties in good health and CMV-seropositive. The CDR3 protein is CASSHGGVPPGETQYF. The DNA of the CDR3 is TGTGCCAGCAGCCATGGCGGGGTCCCGCCCGGAGAGACCCAGTACTTC. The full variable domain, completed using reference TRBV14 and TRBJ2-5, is EAGVTQFPSHSVIEKGQTVTLRCDPISGHDNLYWYRRVMGKEIKFLLHFVKESKQDESGMPNNRFLAERTGGTYSTLKVQPAELEDSGVYFCASSHGGVPPGETQYFGPGTRLLVL.